One sample yielded the 17 T cell receptor beta chains listed below, sequenced in a study of blood T cell repertoires in COVID-19. TCRdb's table, derived via immunoSEQ multiplex PCR, lists solely in-frame clones and lacks some. Of approximately 59,000 clones listed, more than 80% were seen once; the top ten hold around 18%. Material for sequencing was peripheral blood. The source is a human donor in a cohort sampled during active COVID-19.

This chain links TRBV18 with TRBJ1-5; D is perhaps TRBD1 (5 bases). Germline V gene lookup returns CDR1 KGHSH and CDR2 LQKENI. V gave up 4 bases and J gave up 4 bases, with 8 bases separating them. The CDR3 totals 13 residues. The chain's CDR3 is CASSLDSNQPQHF. Here the CDR3 DNA reads TGTGCCAGCTCACTCGACAGTAATCAGCCCCAGCATTTT.

The chain carries TRBV27 and TRBJ2-7; D is perhaps TRBD2 (6 bases). Trimming took off 4 bases at V and 0 bases at J, with 13 bases between the two ends. This CDR3 contains 15 residues. The germline V gene encodes CDR1 MNHEY and CDR2 SMNVEV (reference sequence). CDR3 sequence: CASSSQRVISYEQYF. As DNA, the CDR3 is TGTGCCAGCAGTTCCCAGCGGGTGATCTCCTACGAGCAGTACTTC.

Only one count was recorded for this clone. The chain joins TRBV19 to TRBJ1-4; unclear D gene. Between the trimmed V and J ends, which lost 0 bases and 11 bases, there was a span of 22 bases. CDR1 and CDR2 from the germline V gene are LNHDA and SQIVND (reference sequence). This CDR3 has 17 amino acids. This CDR3 is CASSIDATRRAMSKLFF. The CDR3 DNA sequence: TGTGCCAGTAGTATAGATGCCACCAGGCGGGCTATGAGTAAACTGTTTTTT.

The chain joins TRBV3-1 (or the pseudogene TRBV3-2) to TRBJ2-7; D is unresolved. V gave up 4 bases and J gave up 1 base, with 23 bases separating them. The CDR3 totals 18 residues. Germline V gives CDR1 LGHDT, CDR2 YNNKEL (reference sequence). The CDR3 nucleotides read TGTGCCAGCAGCCTAGCTGCGGCAGCACTCCTTCCATCCTACGAGCAGTACTTC. This codes for CASSLAAAALLPSYEQYF.

This clone was counted once. CDR3 region: CASSQDPGLAGGPNTGELFF. CDR3 DNA: TGCGCCAGCAGCCAAGATCCCGGACTAGCGGGGGGTCCGAACACCGGGGAGCTGTTTTTT. The V gene is TRBV4-3, the J gene TRBJ2-2; 14 nucleotides agree with TRBD2. V lost 0 bases and J lost 0; bases outside the gene matches: 6. CDR3 length: 20 residues. Germline lookup yields CDR1 LGHNA and CDR2 YSLEER.

J is TRBJ1-6 and V is TRBV11-3; D remains unclear. The CDR3 spans 13 residues. Germline V CDR1 and CDR2: SGHNT, YENEEA. V gave up 5 bases and J gave up 7 bases, with 9 bases separating them. Written as DNA, the CDR3 is TGTGCCAGCAGCCCAACCGGGAATTCACCCCTCCACTTT. Translating it yields CASSPTGNSPLHF.

CDR3 region: CASSTGYGNQPQHF. The CDR3 coding sequence is TGTGCCAGCAGTACAGGGTATGGCAATCAGCCCCAGCATTTT. The V gene is TRBV9, the J gene TRBJ1-5; tentatively, D is TRBD1 (6 bases). V lost 5 bases, J lost 2 bases, and 11 bases lay in between. The CDR3 sequence is 14 residues long. Germline V gene lookup returns CDR1 SGDLS and CDR2 YYNGEE.

In DNA form, the CDR3 reads TGTGCCAGCAGCCAACAGCGGGGGGGCGGTGAGACCCAGTACTTC. It codes for CASSQQRGGGETQYF. The chain links TRBV3-1 (or the pseudogene TRBV3-2) to TRBJ2-5; TRBD2 agrees at 10 bases. Germline V gives CDR1 LGHDT, CDR2 YNNKEL (reference sequence). The V gene end was trimmed by 2 bases and the J gene end by 5 bases; junction bases not matched to a gene: 5. The CDR3 is made up of 15 amino acids.

This chain uses TRBV6-1 with TRBJ1-2; D gene uncertain. CDR1 is MNHNS and CDR2 is SASEGT in the germline V gene. Trimming pared 3 bases from V and 4 bases from J, leaving 9 bases between. The CDR3 extends over 13 amino acids. The CDR3 reads CASSEGGFYGYTF. The CDR3 region has the DNA TGTGCCAGCAGTGAGGGAGGATTCTATGGCTACACCTTC.

The gene calls are TRBV2 and TRBJ2-1, with TRBD1 matching over 7 bases. The germline V gene encodes CDR1 SNHLY and CDR2 FYNNEI. This CDR3 is 12 amino acids long. V was clipped by 10 bases and J by 3 bases; unmatched bases: 3. DNA of the CDR3: TGTGCCAACCGGGACAGCTACAATGAGCAGTTCTTC. It encodes CANRDSYNEQFF. The variable domain in full, completed from reference TRBV2 and TRBJ2-1, reads EPEVTQTPSHQVTQMGQEVILRCVPISNHLYFYWYRQILGQKVEFLVSFYNNEISEKSEIFDDQFSVERPDGSNFTLKIRSTKLEDSAMYFCANRDSYNEQFFGPGTRLTVL.

This clone occurred a few times. This sequence joins TRBV19 and TRBJ2-5; D is uncertain. Per the germline V gene, CDR1 is LNHDA and CDR2 is SQIVND (reference sequence). The V end was cut by 3 bases, the J end by 5 bases, with 19 bases between. This CDR3 has 16 residues. The CDR3 loop reads CASSIIGGIPLETQYF. As DNA, the CDR3 is TGTGCCAGTAGTATTATTGGCGGCATTCCGTTGGAGACCCAGTACTTC. Together with reference TRBV19 and TRBJ2-5, the CDR3 gives the full variable domain: DGGITQSPKYLFRKEGQNVTLSCEQNLNHDAMYWYRQDPGQGLRLIYYSQIVNDFQKGDIAEGYSVSREKKESFPLTVTSAQKNPTAFYLCASSIIGGIPLETQYFGPGTRLLVL.

This clone was observed a handful of times. This chain links TRBV27 with TRBJ2-1; D not certain. The CDR3 is 15 amino acids. The germline gives CDR1 MNHEY, CDR2 SMNVEV (reference sequence). V lost 5 bases, J lost 0 bases, and 11 bases lay in between. CDR3: CASSLELRSYNEQFF. Written as DNA, the CDR3 is TGTGCCAGCAGTCTCGAGCTTCGCTCCTACAATGAGCAGTTCTTC.

The V gene is TRBV29-1, the J gene TRBJ1-2; D is unclear. The germline V gene has CDR1 SQVTM and CDR2 ANQGSEA. The ends were cut back, 4 bases at V and 2 bases at J, with 8 bases in the middle. The CDR3 loop spans 12 amino acids. DNA for the CDR3: TGCAGCGTTGGCGGCAGCAACTATGGCTACACCTTC. As protein: CSVGGSNYGYTF.

This chain joins TRBV19 and TRBJ1-4; 8 bases map to TRBD1. The CDR3 has 17 residues. Per the germline V gene, CDR1 is LNHDA and CDR2 is SQIVND (reference sequence). With 4 bases clipped from V and 0 bases from J, the junction kept 7 bases outside the gene matches. CDR3: CASSTDRAPSTNEKLFF. CDR3 bases: TGTGCCAGTAGTACGGACAGGGCCCCCTCAACTAATGAAAAACTGTTTTTT.

The rearrangement joins TRBV3-1 (or the pseudogene TRBV3-2) to TRBJ2-5; D perhaps matches TRBD2 (6 bases). Germline V gene data show CDR1 as LGHDT and CDR2 as YNNKEL (reference sequence). The germline V and J ends were trimmed by 0 bases and 1 base, with 12 bases remaining between them. The CDR3 spans 16 residues. The CDR3 spells CASSQDAGPRQETQYF. The CDR3 bases are TGTGCCAGCAGCCAAGATGCGGGGCCCCGCCAAGAGACCCAGTACTTC.

This clone was found once. The chain has TRBV18 and TRBJ2-2; D is unclear. V lost 1 base and J 1 base, leaving 13 bases between the germline ends. The CDR3 loop spans 17 amino acids. From germline, CDR1 is KGHSH and CDR2 LQKENI. The CDR3 DNA reads as TGTGCCAGCTCACCACTGCTTGGCAGGCAGAACACCGGGGAGCTGTTTTTT. Translating it yields CASSPLLGRQNTGELFF.

The chain combines TRBV6-5 with TRBJ1-1, with 7 bases identical to TRBD1. V shed 5 bases, J shed 9 bases, and the junction held 3 bases outside the gene matches. This CDR3 has 11 residues. CDR1 and CDR2 (germline): MNHEY, SVGAGI. The CDR3 region is CASSQGVQAFF. CDR3 in DNA: TGTGCCAGCAGTCAGGGGGTACAAGCTTTCTTT.